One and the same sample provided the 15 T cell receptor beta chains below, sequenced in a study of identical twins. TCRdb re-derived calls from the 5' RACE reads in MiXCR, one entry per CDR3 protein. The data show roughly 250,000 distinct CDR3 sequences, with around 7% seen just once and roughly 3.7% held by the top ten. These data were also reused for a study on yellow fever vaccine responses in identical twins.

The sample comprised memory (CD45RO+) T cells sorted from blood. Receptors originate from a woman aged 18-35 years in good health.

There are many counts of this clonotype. The CDR3 loop reads CATSTPFSTDTQYF. As DNA, the CDR3 is TGTGCCACCAGCACGCCGTTTAGCACAGATACGCAGTATTTT. The chain uses TRBV15 and TRBJ2-3, with D uncertain. The ends were cut back, 4 bases at V and 0 bases at J, with 8 bases in the middle. Germline V gene lookup returns CDR1 LNHNV and CDR2 YYDKDF (reference sequence). The CDR3 loop spans 14 amino acids. Together with reference TRBV15 and TRBJ2-3, the CDR3 gives the full variable domain: DAMVIQNPRYQVTQFGKPVTLSCSQTLNHNVMYWYQQKSSQAPKLLFHYYDKDFNNEADTPDNFQSRRPNTSFCFLDIRSPGLGDTAMYLCATSTPFSTDTQYFGPGTRLTVL.

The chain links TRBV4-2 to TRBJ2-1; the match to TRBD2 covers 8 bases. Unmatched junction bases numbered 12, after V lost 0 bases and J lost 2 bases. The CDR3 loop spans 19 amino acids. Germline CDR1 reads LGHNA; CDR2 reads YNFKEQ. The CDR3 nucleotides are TGTGCCAGCAGCCAAGACCACACTGGTTGGCGGGGGGCCTACAATGAGCAGTTCTTC. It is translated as CASSQDHTGWRGAYNEQFF.

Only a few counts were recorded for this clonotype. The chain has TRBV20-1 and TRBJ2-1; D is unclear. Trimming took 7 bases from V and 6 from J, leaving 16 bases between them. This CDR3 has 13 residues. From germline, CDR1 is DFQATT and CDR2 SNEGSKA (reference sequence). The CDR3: CSVSRQKANEQFF. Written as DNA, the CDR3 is TGCAGTGTTAGCCGGCAGAAGGCCAATGAGCAGTTCTTC.

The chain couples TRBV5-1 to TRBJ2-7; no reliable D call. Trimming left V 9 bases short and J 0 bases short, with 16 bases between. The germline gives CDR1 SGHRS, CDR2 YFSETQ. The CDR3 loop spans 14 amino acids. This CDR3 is CATRATANSYEQYF. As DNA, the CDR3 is TGCGCCACCCGAGCCACAGCGAACTCCTACGAGCAGTACTTC. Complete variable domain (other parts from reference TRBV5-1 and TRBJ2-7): KAGVTQTPRYLIKTRGQQVTLSCSPISGHRSVSWYQQTPGQGLQFLFEYFSETQRNKGNFPGRFSGRQFSNSRSEMNVSTLELGDSALYLCATRATANSYEQYFGPGTRLTVT.

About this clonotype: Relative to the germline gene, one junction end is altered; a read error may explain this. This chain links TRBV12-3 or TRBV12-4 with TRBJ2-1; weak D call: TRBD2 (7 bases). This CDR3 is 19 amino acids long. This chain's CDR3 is CASCLFGGGGGSSYNEQFF. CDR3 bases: TGTGCCAGCTGTTTGTTTGGGGGCGGCGGGGGTAGCTCCTACAATGAGCAGTTCTTC.

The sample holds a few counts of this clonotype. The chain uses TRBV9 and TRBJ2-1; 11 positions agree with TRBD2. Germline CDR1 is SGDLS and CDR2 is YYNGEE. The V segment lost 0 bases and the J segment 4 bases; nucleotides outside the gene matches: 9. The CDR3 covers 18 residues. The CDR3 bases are TGTGCCAGCAGCGTAGGTGGTACTAGCGGGAGATTGTACAATGAGCAGTTCTTC. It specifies CASSVGGTSGRLYNEQFF.

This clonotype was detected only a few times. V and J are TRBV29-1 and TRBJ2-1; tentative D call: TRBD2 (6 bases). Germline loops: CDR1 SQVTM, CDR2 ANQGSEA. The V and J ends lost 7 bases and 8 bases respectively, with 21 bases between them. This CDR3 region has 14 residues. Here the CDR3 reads CSAPTGARTDEQFF. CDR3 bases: TGCAGCGCCCCTACGGGAGCTCGAACGGATGAGCAGTTCTTC.

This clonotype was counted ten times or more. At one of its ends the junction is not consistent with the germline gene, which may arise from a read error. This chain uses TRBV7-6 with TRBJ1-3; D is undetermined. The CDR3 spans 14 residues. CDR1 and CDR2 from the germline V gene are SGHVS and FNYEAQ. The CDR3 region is CASSLNAAGDTIYF. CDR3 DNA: TGTGCCAGCAGCTTAAATGCAGCTGGAGACACCATATATTTT.

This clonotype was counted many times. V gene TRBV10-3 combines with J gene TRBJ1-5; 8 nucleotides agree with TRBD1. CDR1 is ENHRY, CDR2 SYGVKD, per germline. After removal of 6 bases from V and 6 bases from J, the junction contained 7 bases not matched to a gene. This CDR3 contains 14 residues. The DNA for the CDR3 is TGTGCCATCAGCGAGACAGGGGAGGGTCAGCCCCAGCATTTT. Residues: CAISETGEGQPQHF.

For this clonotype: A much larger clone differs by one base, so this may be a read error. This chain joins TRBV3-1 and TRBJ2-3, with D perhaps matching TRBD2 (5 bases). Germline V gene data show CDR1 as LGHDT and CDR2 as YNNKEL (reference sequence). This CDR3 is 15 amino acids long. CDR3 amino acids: CASTQGLSAPDTQYF. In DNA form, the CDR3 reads TGTGCCAGCACCCAAGGACTCTCCGCTCCAGATACGCAGTATTTT.

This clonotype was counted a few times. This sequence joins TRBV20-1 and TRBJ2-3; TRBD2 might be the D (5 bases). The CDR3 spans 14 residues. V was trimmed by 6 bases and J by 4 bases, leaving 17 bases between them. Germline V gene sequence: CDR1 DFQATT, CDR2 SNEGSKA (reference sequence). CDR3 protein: CSAPGKGGADTQYF. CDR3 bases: TGCAGTGCCCCGGGGAAGGGCGGAGCAGATACGCAGTATTTT.

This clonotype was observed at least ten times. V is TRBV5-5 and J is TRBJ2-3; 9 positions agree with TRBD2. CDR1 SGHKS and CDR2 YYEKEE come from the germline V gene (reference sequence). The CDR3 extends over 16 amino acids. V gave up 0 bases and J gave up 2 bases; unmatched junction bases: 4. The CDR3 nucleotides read TGTGCCAGCAGCTTGGGGCTAGCGGGGCTCACAGATACGCAGTATTTT. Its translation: CASSLGLAGLTDTQYF.

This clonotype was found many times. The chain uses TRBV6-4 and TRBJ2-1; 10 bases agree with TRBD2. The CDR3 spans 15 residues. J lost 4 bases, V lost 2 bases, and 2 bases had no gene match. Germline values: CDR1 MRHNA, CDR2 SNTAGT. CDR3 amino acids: CASSDLAGDYNEQFF. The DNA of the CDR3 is TGTGCCAGCAGTGACCTAGCGGGAGATTACAATGAGCAGTTCTTC.

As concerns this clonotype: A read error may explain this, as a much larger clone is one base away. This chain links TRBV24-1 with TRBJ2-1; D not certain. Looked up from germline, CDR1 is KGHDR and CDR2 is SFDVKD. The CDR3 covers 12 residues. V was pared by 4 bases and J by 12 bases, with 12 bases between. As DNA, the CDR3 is TGTGCCACCAGTGACCTCCTGGATGCGCAGTTCTTC. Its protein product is CATSDLLDAQFF.

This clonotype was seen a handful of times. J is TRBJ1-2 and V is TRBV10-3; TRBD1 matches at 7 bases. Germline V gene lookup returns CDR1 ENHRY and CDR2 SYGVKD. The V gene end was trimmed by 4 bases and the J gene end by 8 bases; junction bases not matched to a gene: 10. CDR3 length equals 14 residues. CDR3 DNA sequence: TGTGCCATCAGTGCCAGCAGGGGGACCGACGGCTACACCTTC. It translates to CAISASRGTDGYTF.